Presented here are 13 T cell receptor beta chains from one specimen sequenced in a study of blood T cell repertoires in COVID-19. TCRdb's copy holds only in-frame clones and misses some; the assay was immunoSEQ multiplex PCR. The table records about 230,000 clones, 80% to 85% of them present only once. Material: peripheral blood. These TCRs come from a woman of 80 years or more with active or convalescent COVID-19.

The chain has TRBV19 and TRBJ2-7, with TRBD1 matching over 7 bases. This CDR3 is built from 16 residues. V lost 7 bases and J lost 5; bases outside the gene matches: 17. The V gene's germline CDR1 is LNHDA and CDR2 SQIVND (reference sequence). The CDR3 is CASTTASGTVYDEQYF. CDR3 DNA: TGTGCCAGTACCACAGCCTCCGGGACAGTCTATGACGAGCAGTACTTC. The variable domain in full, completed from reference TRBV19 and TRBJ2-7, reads DGGITQSPKYLFRKEGQNVTLSCEQNLNHDAMYWYRQDPGQGLRLIYYSQIVNDFQKGDIAEGYSVSREKKESFPLTVTSAQKNPTAFYLCASTTASGTVYDEQYFGPGTRLTVT.

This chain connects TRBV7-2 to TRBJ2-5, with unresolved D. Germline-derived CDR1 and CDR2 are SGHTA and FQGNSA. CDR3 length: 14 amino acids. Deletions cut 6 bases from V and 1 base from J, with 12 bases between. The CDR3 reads CASSRRQTQETQYF. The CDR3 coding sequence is TGTGCCAGCAGTAGAAGACAAACCCAAGAGACCCAGTACTTC.

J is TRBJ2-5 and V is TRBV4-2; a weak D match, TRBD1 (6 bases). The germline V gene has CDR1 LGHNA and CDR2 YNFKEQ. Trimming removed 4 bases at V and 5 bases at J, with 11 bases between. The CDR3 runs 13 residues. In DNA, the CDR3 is TGTGCCAGCAGCCCCTTTAGGGGGGAGACCCAGTACTTC. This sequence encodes CASSPFRGETQYF.

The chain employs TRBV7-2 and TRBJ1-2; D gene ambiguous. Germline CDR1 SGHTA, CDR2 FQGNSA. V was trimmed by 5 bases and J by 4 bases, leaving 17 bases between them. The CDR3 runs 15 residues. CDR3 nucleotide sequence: TGTGCCAGCAGCCTAACGTCCCTATTTGGCTATGGCTACACCTTC. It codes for CASSLTSLFGYGYTF. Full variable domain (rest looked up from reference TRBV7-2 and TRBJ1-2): GAGVSQSPSNKVTEKGKDVELRCDPISGHTALYWYRQSLGQGLEFLIYFQGNSAPDKSGLPSDRFSAERTGGSVSTLTIQRTQQEDSAVYLCASSLTSLFGYGYTFGSGTRLTVV.

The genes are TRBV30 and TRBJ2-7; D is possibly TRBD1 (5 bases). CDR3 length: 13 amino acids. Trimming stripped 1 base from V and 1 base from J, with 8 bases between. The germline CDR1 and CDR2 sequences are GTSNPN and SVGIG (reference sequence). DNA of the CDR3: TGTGCCTGGAGTGGGGGCGAATCCTACGAGCAGTACTTC. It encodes CAWSGGESYEQYF.

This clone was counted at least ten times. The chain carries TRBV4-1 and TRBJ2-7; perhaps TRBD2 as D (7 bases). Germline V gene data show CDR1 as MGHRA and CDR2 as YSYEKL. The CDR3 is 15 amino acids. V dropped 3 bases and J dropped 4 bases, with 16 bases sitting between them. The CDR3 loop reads CASSHLPGGSYEQYF. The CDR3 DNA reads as TGCGCCAGCAGCCACCTACCGGGGGGCTCGTACGAGCAGTACTTC.

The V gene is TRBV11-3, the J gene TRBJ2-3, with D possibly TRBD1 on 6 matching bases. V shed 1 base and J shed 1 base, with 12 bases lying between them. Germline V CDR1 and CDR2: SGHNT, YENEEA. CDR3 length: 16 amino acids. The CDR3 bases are TGTGCCAGCAGCTTAGCCGTGGCAGGGGGCACAGATACGCAGTATTTT. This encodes CASSLAVAGGTDTQYF.

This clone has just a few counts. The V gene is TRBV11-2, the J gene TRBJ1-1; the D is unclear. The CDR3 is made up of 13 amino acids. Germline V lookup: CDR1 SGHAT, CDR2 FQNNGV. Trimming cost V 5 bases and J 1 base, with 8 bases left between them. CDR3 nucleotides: TGTGCCAGCAGCATCAGCGCGAACACTGAAGCTTTCTTT. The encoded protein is CASSISANTEAFF.

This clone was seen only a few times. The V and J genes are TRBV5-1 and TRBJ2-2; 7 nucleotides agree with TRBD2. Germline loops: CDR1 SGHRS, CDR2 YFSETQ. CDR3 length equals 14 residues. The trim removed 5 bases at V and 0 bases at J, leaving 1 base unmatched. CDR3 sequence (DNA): TGCGCCAGCAGACTAGCGACGAACACCGGGGAGCTGTTTTTT. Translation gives CASRLATNTGELFF.

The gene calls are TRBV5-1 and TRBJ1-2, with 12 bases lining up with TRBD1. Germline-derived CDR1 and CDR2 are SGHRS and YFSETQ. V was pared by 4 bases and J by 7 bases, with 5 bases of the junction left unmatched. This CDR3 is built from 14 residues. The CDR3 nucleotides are TGCGCCAGCAGCGCGGGACAGGGGGCAGCTGGCTACACCTTC. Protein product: CASSAGQGAAGYTF.

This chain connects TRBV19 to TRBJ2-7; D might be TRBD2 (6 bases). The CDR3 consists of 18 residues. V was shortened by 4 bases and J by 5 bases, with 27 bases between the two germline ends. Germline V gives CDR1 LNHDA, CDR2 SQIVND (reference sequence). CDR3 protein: CASSKGLELGLGYNEQYF. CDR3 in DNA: TGTGCCAGTAGTAAGGGTCTAGAACTGGGACTGGGGTACAACGAGCAGTACTTC.

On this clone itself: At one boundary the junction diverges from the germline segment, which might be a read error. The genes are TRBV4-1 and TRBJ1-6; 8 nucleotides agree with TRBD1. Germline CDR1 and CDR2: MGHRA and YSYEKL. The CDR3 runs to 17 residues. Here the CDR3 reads CVSSHPQGAVYNSPLHF. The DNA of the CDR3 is TGCGTCAGCAGCCACCCCCAGGGGGCAGTTTATAATTCACCCCTCCACTTT.

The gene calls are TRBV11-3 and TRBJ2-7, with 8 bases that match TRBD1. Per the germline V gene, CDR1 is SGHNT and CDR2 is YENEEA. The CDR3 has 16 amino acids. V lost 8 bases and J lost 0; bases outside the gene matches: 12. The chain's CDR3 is CASFYQPGQASYEQYF. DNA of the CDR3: TGTGCCAGCTTCTACCAGCCGGGACAGGCCTCCTACGAGCAGTACTTC.